A selection of T cell receptor beta chains follows, all from one sample in a study of OX40 agonist ivuxolimab in advanced cancers. Sequencing was performed with immunoSEQ multiplex PCR; in TCRdb, only in-frame clones are kept and a portion is missing. The sample has 85,000 to 95,000 clones, roughly nine tenths seen once; the top ten hold 2.6%. The sequencing here drew on CD4+ or CD8+ T cells sorted from blood, taken in a trial of the OX40 agonist ivuxolimab. The receptors originated from an adult with an advanced solid tumor such as melanoma, head and neck, liver or kidney cancer. Each CDR3 is given with its conserved first and last residue.

J	V	CDR3
TRBJ2-7	TRBV10-3	CAISTTGYEQYF
TRBJ2-2	TRBV6-5	CASSYDRANTGELFF
TRBJ2-6	TRBV11-3	CASSLVSGANVLTF
TRBJ2-7	TRBV6-6	CASTQLAGPPREQYF
TRBJ1-1	TRBV9	CASSPQGGGEAFF
TRBJ1-4	TRBV10-3	CAIRTGDNEKLFF
TRBJ2-3	TRBV7-3	CASSLVGGTQYF
TRBJ1-2	TRBV18	CASSPIGSSGGYTF
TRBJ2-7	TRBV2	CASSEGNEQYF
TRBJ2-1	TRBV19	CASSIDDRGQQFF
TRBJ1-3	TRBV10-3	CAISESRSSGNTIYF
TRBJ2-1	TRBV5-1	CASSVAAGPNEQFF
TRBJ2-5	TRBV2	CASMWTSVETQYF
TRBJ2-5	TRBV21-1	CASSKRNRQAQETQYF
TRBJ2-7	TRBV10-3	CAVSAGGTNTRYEQYF
TRBJ2-1	TRBV13	CASSLGRAGGDNEQFF
TRBJ2-7	TRBV27	CASSSSEGSYEQYF
TRBJ2-1	TRBV29-1	CSVTRLASGTSYNEQFF
TRBJ2-4	TRBV28	CASSLQGQGRNIQYF
TRBJ2-7	TRBV5-1	CASSLGGFNGNEQYF
TRBJ2-2	TRBV7-2	CASSLAGAIATGELFF
TRBJ1-2	TRBV28	CASSWGDYGYTF
TRBJ2-7	TRBV5-4	CASSQAGVGTYEQYF
TRBJ2-1	TRBV7-3	CASRLDYQSYNEQFF
TRBJ2-5	TRBV19	CASSDVGQAQGTQYF
TRBJ2-2	TRBV5-1	CASSPEGQGAPTGELFF
TRBJ2-1	TRBV10-3	CAIGTSGINEQFF
TRBJ1-5	TRBV28	CATRLNTGNQPQHF
TRBJ1-4	TRBV6-5	CASSYSRTGVGEKLFF
TRBJ2-7	TRBV7-2	CASSLEGSRTEQYF
TRBJ2-7	TRBV11-1	CASSSLTDRFSYEQYF
TRBJ2-7	TRBV7-2	CASSPNWGRDEQYF
TRBJ2-1	TRBV11-3	CASSSISGVYNEQFF
TRBJ2-5	TRBV7-9	CASSWKGGLETQYF
TRBJ2-7	TRBV2	CASSRTGSAYEQYF
TRBJ2-1	TRBV27	CASKTGTSGSFGEQFF
TRBJ1-1	TRBV6-1	CASRAIQGTEAFF
TRBJ2-5	TRBV7-3	CASSSAGGVEETQYF
TRBJ2-3	TRBV6-9	CASTPTSGKDPAQYF
TRBJ2-7	TRBV29-1	CSVVWVQEQYF
TRBJ1-3	TRBV5-1	CASSLDQAAGDTIYF
TRBJ1-4	TRBV19	CASSMGGRSANEKLFF
TRBJ1-1	TRBV10-3	CAISESERGTEAFF
TRBJ2-5	TRBV7-9	CASILGGPVAGETQYF
TRBJ2-7	TRBV7-2	CASSTGTSATYEQYF
TRBJ1-1	TRBV29-1	CSVSRSVPSVEAFF
TRBJ1-4	TRBV30	CAWKMRAQTGANEKLFF
TRBJ2-6	TRBV18	CASSQNEGQGETGANVLTF
TRBJ2-2	TRBV30	CAWSQGAAGELFF
TRBJ1-2	TRBV14	CASSQSRYGYTF
TRBJ2-3	TRBV19	CASRGTGELTDTQYF
TRBJ2-1	TRBV9	CASSVAGRSYNEQFF
TRBJ2-3	TRBV9	CASSVGGGANTDTQYF
TRBJ2-7	TRBV5-1	CASSLSTLARDEQYF
TRBJ1-5	TRBV5-6	CASSLAGPKEPQHF
TRBJ2-3	TRBV10-3	CAIREWTEETQYF